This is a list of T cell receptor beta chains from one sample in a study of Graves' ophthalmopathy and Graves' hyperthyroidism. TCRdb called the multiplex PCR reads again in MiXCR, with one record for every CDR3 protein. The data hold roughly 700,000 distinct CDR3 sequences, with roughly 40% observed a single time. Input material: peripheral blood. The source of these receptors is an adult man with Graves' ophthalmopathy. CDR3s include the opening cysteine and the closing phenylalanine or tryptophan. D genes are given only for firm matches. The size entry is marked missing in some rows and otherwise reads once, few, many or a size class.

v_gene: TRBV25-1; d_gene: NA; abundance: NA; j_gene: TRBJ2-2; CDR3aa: CASSKGNTGELFF; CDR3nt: TGTGCCAGCAGTAAGGGAAATACCGGGGAGCTGTTTTTT
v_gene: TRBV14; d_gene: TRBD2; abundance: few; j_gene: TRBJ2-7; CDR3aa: CASSPRGAGALEQYF; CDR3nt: TGTGCCAGCAGCCCCAGAGGAGCGGGGGCCCTCGAGCAGTACTTC
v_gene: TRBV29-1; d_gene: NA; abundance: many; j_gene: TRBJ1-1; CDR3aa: CSVCETTNTEAFF; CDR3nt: TGCAGCGTTTGCGAGACAACCAACACTGAAGCTTTCTTT
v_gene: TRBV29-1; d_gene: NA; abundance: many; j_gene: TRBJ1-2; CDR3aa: CSVEDTPTPGYTF; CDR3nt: TGCAGCGTTGAAGATACACCCACTCCGGGCTACACCTTC
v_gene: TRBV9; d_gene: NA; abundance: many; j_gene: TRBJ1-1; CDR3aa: CASSEVGGSEAFF; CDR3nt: TGTGCCAGCAGCGAGGTAGGCGGGTCTGAAGCTTTCTTT
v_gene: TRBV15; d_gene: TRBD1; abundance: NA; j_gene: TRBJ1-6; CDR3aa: CATKSATTGMGQPLHF; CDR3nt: TGTGCCACCAAGTCTGCCACAACGGGAATGGGACAGCCCCTCCACTTT
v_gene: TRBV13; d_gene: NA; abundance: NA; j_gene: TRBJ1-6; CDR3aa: CASSLGQRENSPLHF; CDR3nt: TGTGCCAGCAGCTTAGGACAGAGAGAGAATTCACCCCTCCACTTT
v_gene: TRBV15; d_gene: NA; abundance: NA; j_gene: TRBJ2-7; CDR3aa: CATSRGVRGNSYERYF; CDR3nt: TGTGCCACCAGCAGAGGCGTGCGGGGAAACTCCTACGAGCGGTACTTC
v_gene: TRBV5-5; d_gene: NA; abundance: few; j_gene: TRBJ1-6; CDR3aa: CASSLGHTNSPLHF; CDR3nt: TGTGCCAGCAGCTTGGGACATACTAATTCACCCCTCCACTTT
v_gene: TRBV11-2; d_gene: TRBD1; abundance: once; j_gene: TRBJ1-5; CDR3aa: CASSLNRDRGGQPQHF; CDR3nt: TGTGCCAGCAGCTTAAACCGGGACAGGGGAGGTCAGCCCCAGCATTTT
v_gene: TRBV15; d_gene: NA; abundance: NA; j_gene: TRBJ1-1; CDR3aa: CATRPRTEANTEAFF; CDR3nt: TGTGCCACCAGACCAAGGACGGAAGCGAACACTGAAGCTTTCTTT
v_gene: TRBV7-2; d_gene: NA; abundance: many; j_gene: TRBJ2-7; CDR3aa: CASSQSGRYEQYF; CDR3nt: TGTGCCAGCAGCCAAAGTGGCAGATACGAGCAGTACTTC
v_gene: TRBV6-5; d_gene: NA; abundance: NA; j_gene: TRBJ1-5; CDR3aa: CASSTRWGSRQPQHF; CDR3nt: TGTGCCAGCAGTACCCGGTGGGGGTCTCGACAGCCCCAGCATTTT
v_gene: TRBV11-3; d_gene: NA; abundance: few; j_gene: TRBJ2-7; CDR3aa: CASSLVAGANYEQYF; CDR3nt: TGTGCCAGCAGCTTAGTGGCTGGGGCGAACTACGAGCAGTACTTC
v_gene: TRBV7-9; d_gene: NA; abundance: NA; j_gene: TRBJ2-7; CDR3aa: CASSQVPGRRRSYEQYF; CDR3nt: TGTGCCAGCAGCCAAGTTCCCGGAAGACGCCGCTCCTACGAGCAGTACTTC
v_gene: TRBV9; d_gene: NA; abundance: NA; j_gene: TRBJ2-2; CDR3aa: CASSEGATTGELFF; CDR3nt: TGTGCCAGCAGCGAAGGGGCCACCACCGGGGAGCTGTTTTTT
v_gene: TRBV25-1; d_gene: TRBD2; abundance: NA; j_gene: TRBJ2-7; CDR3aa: CASSIRVSGRVYEQYF; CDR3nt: TGTGCCAGCAGCATCCGGGTTAGCGGGAGGGTTTACGAGCAGTACTTC
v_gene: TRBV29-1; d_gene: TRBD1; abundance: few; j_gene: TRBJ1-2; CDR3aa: CSVTGGDYGYTF; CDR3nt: TGCAGCGTCACAGGGGGTGACTATGGCTACACCTTC
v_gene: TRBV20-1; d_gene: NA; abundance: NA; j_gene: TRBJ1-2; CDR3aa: CSARKGDTF; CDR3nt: TGCAGTGCTAGAAAGGGCGACACCTTC
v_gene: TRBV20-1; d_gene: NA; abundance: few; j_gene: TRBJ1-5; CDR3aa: CSARGFLGQPQHF; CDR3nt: TGCAGTGCCAGAGGTTTCTTGGGTCAGCCCCAGCATTTT
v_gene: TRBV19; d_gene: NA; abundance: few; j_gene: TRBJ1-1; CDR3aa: CATRKGPGEAFF; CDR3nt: TGTGCCACCAGAAAGGGTCCAGGGGAAGCTTTCTTT
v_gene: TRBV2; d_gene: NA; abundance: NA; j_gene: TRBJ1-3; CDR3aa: CAAWTYITSGNTIYF; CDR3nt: TGTGCCGCTTGGACATATATCACCTCTGGAAACACCATATATTTT
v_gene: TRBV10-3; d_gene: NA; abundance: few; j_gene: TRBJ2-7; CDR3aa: CASSSPQAAYEQYF; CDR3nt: TGTGCCAGCAGCTCGCCTCAGGCGGCCTACGAGCAGTACTTC
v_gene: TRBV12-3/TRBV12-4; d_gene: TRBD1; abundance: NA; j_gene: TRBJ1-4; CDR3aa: CASSFYRTGNEKLFF; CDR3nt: TGTGCCAGCAGTTTTTACCGGACAGGGAATGAAAAACTGTTTTTT
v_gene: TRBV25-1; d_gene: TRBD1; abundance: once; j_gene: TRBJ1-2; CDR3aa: CASSFSGGPYGYTF; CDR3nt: TGTGCCAGCAGTTTCTCAGGGGGCCCTTATGGCTACACCTTC
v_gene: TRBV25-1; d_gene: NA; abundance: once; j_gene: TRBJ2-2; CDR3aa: CASSFRTPLGTGELFF; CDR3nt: TGTGCCAGCAGCTTCCGGACCCCCTTGGGGACCGGGGAGCTGTTTTTT
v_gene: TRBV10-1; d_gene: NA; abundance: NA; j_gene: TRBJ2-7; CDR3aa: CASSRGAGYEQYF; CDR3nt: TGCGCCAGCTCACGGGGGGCAGGGTACGAGCAGTACTTC
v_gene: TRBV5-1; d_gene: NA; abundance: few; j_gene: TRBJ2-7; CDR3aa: CASSSGPSSTSEAF; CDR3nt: NA
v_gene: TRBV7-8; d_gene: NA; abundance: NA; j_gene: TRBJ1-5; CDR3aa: CASSVGGGVNQPQHF; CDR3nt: TGTGCCAGCAGCGTTGGGGGGGGCGTCAATCAGCCCCAGCATTTT
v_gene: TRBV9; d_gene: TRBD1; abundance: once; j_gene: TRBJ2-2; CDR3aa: CASSLSQGAGTGELFF; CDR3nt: TGCGCCAGCAGCTTGTCGCAGGGGGCGGGCACCGGGGAGCTGTTTTTT
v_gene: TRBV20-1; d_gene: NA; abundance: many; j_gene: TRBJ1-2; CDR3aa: CSASPVLGYTF; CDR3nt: TGCAGTGCTAGCCCTGTTTTGGGCTACACCTTC
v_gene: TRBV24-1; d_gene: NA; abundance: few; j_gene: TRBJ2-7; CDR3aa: CATSDLGQTSYEQYF; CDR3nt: TGTGCCACCAGTGATTTGGGACAGACTTCCTACGAGCAGTACTTC
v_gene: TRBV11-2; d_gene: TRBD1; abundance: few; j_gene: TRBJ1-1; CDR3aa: CASSQDPGGSAEAFF; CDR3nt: TGTGCCAGCAGCCAAGATCCAGGGGGCAGCGCTGAAGCTTTCTTT
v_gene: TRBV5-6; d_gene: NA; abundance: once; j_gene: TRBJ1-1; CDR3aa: CASSLGLAGEAFF; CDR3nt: TGTGCCAGCAGCTTGGGACTAGCGGGAGAAGCTTTCTTT
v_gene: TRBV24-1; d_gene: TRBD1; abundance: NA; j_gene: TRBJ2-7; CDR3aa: CATSDPGTGDSYEQYF; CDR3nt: TGTGCCACCAGTGACCCAGGGACAGGGGATTCCTACGAGCAGTACTTC
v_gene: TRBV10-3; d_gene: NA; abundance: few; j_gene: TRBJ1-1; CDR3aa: CASSYSRTVNEAFF; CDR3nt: TGTGCCAGCAGTTACTCGCGTACGGTCAACGAAGCTTTCTTT
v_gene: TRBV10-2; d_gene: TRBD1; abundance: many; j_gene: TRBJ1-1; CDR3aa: CASSERDRGNTEAFF; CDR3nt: TGTGCCAGCAGTGAAAGGGACAGGGGGAACACTGAAGCTTTCTTT
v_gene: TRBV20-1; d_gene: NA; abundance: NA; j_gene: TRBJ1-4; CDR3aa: CSARLGGGNEKLFF; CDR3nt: TGCAGTGCTAGGCTCGGAGGTGGTAATGAAAAACTGTTTTTT
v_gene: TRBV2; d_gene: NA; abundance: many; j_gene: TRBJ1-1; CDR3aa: CASSLSGSLNTEAFF; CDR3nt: TGTGCCAGCAGCCTATCGGGGAGCTTGAACACTGAAGCTTTCTTT
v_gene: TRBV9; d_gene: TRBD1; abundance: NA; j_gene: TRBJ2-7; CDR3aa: CASSASGTVSYEQYF; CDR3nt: TGTGCCAGCAGCGCCTCCGGGACAGTCTCCTACGAGCAGTACTTC
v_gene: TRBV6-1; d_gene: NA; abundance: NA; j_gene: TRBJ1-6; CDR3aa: CASSVGGARSSSPLHF; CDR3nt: TGTGCCAGCAGTGTTGGGGGGGCTCGCAGTAGTTCACCCCTCCACTTT
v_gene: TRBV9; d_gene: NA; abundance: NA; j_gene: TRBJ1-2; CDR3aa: CASSVDHRVGYTF; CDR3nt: TGTGCCAGCAGCGTAGATCACAGGGTTGGCTACACCTTC
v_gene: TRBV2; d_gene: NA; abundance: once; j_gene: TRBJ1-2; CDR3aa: CASSESGQGPNYGYTF; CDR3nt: TGTGCCAGCAGTGAATCAGGGCAGGGGCCTAACTATGGCTACACCTTC
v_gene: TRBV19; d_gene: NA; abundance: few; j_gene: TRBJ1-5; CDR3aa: CASSPETATYSNQPQHF; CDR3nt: TGTGCCAGTAGCCCGGAGACAGCCACTTATAGCAATCAGCCCCAGCATTTT
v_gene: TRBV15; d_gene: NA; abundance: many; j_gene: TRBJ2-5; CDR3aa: CATSRLQETQYF; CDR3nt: TGTGCCACCAGCAGACTCCAAGAGACCCAGTACTTC
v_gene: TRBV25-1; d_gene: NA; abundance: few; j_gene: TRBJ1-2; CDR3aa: CASSQLAQNYGYTF; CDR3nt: TGTGCCAGCAGCCAATTGGCACAGAACTATGGCTACACCTTC
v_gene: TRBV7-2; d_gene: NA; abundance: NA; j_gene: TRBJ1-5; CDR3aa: CASSLQGHQPQHF; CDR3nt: TGTGCCAGCAGCTTACAGGGGCATCAGCCCCAGCATTTT
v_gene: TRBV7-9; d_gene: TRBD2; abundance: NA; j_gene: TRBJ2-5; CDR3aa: CASSLGTSGPKETQYF; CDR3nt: TGTGCCAGCAGCTTAGGGACTAGCGGGCCCAAAGAGACCCAGTACTTC
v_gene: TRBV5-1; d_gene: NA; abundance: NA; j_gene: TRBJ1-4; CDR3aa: CASSLDRDNEKLFF; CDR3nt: TGCGCCAGCAGCTTGGACAGGGATAATGAAAAACTGTTTTTT
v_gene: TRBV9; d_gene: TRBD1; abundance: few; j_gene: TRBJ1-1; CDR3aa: CASSPRLGQGMNTEAFF; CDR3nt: TGTGCCAGCAGCCCGCGCTTGGGACAGGGAATGAACACTGAAGCTTTCTTT
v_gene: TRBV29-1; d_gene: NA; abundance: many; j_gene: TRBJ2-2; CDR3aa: CSGQFQPGELFF; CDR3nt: TGCAGTGGACAGTTTCAACCAGGGGAGCTGTTTTTT
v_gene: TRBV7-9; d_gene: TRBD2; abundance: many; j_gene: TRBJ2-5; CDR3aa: CASSRRGTSGLETQYF; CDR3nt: TGTGCCAGCAGCAGGAGGGGGACTAGCGGTTTAGAGACCCAGTACTTC
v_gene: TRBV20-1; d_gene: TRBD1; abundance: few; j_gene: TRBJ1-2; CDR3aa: CSATGGSGYGYTF; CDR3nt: TGCAGTGCTACAGGGGGCTCTGGCTATGGCTACACCTTC
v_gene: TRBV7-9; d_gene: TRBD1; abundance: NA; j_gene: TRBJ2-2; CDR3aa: CASSQIDRVGTGELFF; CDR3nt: TGTGCCAGCAGCCAAATTGACAGGGTAGGAACCGGGGAGCTGTTTTTT
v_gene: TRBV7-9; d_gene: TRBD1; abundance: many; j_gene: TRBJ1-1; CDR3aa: CASRQTGGHTEAFF; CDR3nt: TGTGCCAGCAGACAGACAGGGGGCCACACTGAAGCTTTCTTT
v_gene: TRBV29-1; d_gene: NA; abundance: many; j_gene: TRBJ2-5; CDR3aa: CSVASGRGTQYF; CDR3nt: TGCAGCGTTGCTTCGGGCAGGGGGACCCAGTACTTC